This T cell receptor beta chain was found in a study of blood T cell repertoires in COVID-19. Study-level background: Material from acute and convalescent COVID-19 was sourced from the United States, Italy and Spain. In each case, the material was cDNA or gDNA derived from T cells, B-cell-depleted T cells, or PBMCs.

This CDR3 is 16 amino acids long. The V gene lost 1 base and the J gene lost 5 bases, with 16 bases spanning the gap. CDR1 and CDR2 from the germline V gene are KGHSH and LQKENI. In the original processing: Reference gene primer amplification gave estimated nucleated cell counts. Assay used: immunoSEQ multiplex PCR; TCRdb lists only in-frame clones, some missing. V, J and clone size reflect that table, while D and trimming were determined from the DNA. The table includes about 64,000 clones, 82% detected once. This sequence was found in a human donor in a cohort sampled during active COVID-19. This sequence joins TRBV18 and TRBJ2-3; possibly TRBD1 for D (6 bases). Sequenced: peripheral blood. The CDR3 DNA follows: TGTGCCAGCTCACCACGTTCTAGCAAAGGGGGAGATACGCAGTATTTT. Its protein product is CASSPRSSKGGDTQYF.